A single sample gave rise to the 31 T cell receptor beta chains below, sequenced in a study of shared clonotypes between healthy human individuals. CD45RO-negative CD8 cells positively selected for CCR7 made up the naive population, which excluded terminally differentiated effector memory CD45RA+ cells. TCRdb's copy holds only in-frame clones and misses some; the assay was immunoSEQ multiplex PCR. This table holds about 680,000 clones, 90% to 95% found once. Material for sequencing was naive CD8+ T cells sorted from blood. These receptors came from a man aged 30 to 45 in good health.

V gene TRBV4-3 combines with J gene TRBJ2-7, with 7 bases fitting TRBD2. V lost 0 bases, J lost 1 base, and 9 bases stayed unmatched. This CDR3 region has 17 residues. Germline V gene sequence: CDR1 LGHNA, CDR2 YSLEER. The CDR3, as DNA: TGCGCCAGCAGCCAAGAATTGCCTTGGGGGGGGTCCTACGAGCAGTACTTC. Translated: CASSQELPWGGSYEQYF.

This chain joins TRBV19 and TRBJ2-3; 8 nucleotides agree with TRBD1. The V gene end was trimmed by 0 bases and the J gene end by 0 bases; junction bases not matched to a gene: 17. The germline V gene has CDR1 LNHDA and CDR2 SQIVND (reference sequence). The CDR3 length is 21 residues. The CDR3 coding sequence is TGTGCCAGTAGTATAGACTTCATCAGCAATCCAGGGGGCGGGAGCACAGATACGCAGTATTTT. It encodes CASSIDFISNPGGGSTDTQYF. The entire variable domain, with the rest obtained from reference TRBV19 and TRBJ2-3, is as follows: DGGITQSPKYLFRKEGQNVTLSCEQNLNHDAMYWYRQDPGQGLRLIYYSQIVNDFQKGDIAEGYSVSREKKESFPLTVTSAQKNPTAFYLCASSIDFISNPGGGSTDTQYFGPGTRLTVL.

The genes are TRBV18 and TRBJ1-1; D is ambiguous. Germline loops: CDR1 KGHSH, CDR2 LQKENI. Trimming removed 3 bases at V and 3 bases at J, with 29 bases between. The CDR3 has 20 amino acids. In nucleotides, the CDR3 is TGTGCCAGCTCACCCGGTTACGTGACGGAACACCACACCTCTCACACTGAAGCTTTCTTT. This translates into CASSPGYVTEHHTSHTEAFF.

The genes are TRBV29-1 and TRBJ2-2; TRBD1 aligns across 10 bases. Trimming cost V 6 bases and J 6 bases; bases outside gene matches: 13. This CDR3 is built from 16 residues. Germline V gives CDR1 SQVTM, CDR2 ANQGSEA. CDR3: CSVPKPGTGDSGELFF. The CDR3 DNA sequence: TGCAGCGTACCCAAGCCCGGGACAGGGGATTCCGGGGAGCTGTTTTTT.

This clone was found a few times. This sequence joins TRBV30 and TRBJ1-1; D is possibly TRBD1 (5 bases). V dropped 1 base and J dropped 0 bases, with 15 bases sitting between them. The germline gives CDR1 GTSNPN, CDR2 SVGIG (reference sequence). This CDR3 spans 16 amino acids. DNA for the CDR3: TGTGCCTGGAGTGGCCCAAGGGGCACTTTGAACACTGAAGCTTTCTTT. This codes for CAWSGPRGTLNTEAFF.

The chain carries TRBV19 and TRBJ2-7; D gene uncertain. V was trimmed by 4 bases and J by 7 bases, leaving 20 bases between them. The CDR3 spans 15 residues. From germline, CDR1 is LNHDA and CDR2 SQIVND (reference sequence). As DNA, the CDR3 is TGTGCCAGTAGTACCCTCTTCACCGGGCCGAATGAGCAGTACTTC. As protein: CASSTLFTGPNEQYF.

The CDR3 sequence is CASSKYRVGAEAFF. In nucleotides, the CDR3 is TGTGCCAGCAGTAAATACAGGGTTGGGGCTGAAGCTTTCTTT. The chain links TRBV6-6 to TRBJ1-1; D may be TRBD1 (6 bases). Trimming shortened V by 5 bases and J by 6 bases, and 16 bases separated the two germline ends. Germline lookup yields CDR1 MNHNY and CDR2 SVGAGI (reference sequence). The length of the CDR3 is 14 residues.

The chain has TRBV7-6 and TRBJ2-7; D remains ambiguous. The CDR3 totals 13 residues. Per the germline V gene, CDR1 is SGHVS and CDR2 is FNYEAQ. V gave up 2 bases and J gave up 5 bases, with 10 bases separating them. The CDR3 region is CASSLFVEDEQYF. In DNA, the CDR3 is TGTGCCAGCAGCTTATTCGTCGAGGACGAGCAGTACTTC.

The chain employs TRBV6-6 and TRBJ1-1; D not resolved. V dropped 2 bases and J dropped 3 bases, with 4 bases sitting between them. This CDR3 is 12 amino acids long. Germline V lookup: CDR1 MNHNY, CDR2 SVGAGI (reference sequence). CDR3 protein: CASSYTDTEAFF. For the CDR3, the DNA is TGTGCCAGCAGTTACACCGACACTGAAGCTTTCTTT.

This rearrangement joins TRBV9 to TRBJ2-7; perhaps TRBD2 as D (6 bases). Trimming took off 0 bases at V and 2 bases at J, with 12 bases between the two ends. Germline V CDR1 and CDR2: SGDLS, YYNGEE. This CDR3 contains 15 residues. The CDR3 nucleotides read TGTGCCAGCAGCGTAGTCAGGGAGGAGGCCTACGAGCAGTACTTC. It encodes CASSVVREEAYEQYF.

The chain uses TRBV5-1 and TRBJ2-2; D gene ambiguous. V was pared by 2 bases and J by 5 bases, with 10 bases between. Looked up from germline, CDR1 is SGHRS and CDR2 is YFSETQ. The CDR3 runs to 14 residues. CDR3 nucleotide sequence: TGCGCCAGCAGCTTTTTCGGTGGGACCGGGGAGCTGTTTTTT. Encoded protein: CASSFFGGTGELFF.

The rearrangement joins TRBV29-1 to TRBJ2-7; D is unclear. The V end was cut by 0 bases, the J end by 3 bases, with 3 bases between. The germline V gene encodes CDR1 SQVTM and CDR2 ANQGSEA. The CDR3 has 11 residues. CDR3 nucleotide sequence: TGCAGCGTTGAAGATATCTACGAGCAGTACTTC. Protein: CSVEDIYEQYF.

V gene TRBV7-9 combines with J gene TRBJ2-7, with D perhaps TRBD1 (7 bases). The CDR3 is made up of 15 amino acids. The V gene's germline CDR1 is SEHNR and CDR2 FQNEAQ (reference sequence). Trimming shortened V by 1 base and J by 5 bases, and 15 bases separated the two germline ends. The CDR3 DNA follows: TGTGCCAGCAGCTTAGGGACAGGTGGAGGGGACGAGCAGTACTTC. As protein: CASSLGTGGGDEQYF.

The CDR3 loop reads CASSPGGKLFF. CDR3 nucleotide sequence: TGTGCCAGCAGTCCGGGTGGAAAACTGTTTTTT. V and J are TRBV6-5 and TRBJ1-4, with unresolved D. With 5 bases removed from V and 10 bases from J, the gap between germline ends came to 8 bases. The CDR3 extends over 11 amino acids. Germline loops: CDR1 MNHEY, CDR2 SVGAGI.

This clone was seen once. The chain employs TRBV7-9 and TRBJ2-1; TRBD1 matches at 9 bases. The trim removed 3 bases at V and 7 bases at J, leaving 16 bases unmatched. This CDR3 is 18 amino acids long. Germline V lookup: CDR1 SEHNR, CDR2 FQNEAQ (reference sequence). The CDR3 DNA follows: TGTGCCAGCAGCTTGACAGGGGGTCGCCAGGGGAGTAGGAATGAGCAGTTCTTC. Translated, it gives CASSLTGGRQGSRNEQFF.

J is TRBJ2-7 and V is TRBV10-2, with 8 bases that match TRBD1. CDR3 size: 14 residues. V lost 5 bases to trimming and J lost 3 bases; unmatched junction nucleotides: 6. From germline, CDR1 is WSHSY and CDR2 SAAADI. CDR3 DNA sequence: TGCGCCAGCAGTTTCGCAGGGGGCAACTACGAGCAGTACTTC. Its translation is CASSFAGGNYEQYF.

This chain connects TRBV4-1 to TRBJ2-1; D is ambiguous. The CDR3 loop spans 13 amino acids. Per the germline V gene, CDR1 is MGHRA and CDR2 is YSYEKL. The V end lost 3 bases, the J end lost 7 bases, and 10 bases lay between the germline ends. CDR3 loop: CASSHSRPNEQFF. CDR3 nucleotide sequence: TGCGCCAGCAGCCACTCCCGTCCGAATGAGCAGTTCTTC.

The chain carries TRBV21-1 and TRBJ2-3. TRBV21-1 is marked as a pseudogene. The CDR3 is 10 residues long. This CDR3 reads CASMTDTQYF. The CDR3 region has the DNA TGTGCCAGCATGACAGATACGCAGTATTTT.

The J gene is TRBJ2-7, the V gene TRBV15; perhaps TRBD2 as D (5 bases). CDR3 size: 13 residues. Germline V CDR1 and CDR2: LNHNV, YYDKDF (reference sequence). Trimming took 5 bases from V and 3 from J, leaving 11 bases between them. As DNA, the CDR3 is TGTGCCACCAGCTCGGACTGGGGCTACGAGCAGTACTTC. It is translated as CATSSDWGYEQYF.

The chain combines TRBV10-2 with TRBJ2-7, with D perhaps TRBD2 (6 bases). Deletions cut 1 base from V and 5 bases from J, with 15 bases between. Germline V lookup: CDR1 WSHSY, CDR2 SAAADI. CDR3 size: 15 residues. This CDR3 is CASSEYDSTRDEQYF. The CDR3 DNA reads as TGCGCCAGCAGTGAGTATGACTCGACTAGGGACGAGCAGTACTTC.

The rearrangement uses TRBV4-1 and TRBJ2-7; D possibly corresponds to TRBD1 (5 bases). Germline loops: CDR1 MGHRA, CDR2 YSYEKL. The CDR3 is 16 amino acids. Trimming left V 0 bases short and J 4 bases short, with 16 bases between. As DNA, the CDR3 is TGCGCCAGCAGCCAAGATGAGTCAGGGAACTTATACGAGCAGTACTTC. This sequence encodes CASSQDESGNLYEQYF.

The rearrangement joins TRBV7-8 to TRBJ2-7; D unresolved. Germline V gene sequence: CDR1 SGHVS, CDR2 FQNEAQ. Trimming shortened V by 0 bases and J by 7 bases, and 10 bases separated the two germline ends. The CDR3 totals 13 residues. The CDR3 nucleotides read TGTGCCAGCAGCTTAGCCCCGGTGAGGGAGCAGTACTTC. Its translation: CASSLAPVREQYF.

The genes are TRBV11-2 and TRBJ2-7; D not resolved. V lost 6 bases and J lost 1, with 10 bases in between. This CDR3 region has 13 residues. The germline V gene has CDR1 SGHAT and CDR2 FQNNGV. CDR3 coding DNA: TGTGCCAGCAGGGCGGTAGGATCCTACGAGCAGTACTTC. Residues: CASRAVGSYEQYF.

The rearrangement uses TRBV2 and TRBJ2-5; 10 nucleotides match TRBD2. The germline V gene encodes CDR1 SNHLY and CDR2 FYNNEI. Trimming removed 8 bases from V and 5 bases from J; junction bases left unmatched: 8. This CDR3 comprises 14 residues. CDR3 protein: CASWLAGADETQYF. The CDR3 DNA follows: TGTGCCAGCTGGCTAGCGGGAGCGGATGAGACCCAGTACTTC.

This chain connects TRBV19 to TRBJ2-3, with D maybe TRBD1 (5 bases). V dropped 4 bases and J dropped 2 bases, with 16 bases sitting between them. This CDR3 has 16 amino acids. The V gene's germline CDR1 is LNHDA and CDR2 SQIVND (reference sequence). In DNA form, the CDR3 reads TGTGCCAGTAGTACAGCAGGGTACCAAGCCACAGATACGCAGTATTTT. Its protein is CASSTAGYQATDTQYF.

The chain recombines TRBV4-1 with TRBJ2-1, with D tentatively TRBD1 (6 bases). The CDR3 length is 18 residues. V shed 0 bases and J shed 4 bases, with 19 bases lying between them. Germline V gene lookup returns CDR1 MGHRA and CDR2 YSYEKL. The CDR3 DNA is TGCGCCAGCAGCCAAGATCCCACTCCCAGGGGTAGTTACAATGAGCAGTTCTTC. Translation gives CASSQDPTPRGSYNEQFF.

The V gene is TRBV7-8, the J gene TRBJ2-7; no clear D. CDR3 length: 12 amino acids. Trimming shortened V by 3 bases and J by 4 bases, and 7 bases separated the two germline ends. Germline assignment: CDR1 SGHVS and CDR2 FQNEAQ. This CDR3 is CASSLYQYEQYF. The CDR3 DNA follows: TGTGCCAGCAGCTTGTACCAGTACGAGCAGTACTTC.

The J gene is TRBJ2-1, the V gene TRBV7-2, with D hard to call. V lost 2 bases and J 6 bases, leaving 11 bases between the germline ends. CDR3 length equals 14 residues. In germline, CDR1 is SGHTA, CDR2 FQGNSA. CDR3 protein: CASSLIQEINEQFF. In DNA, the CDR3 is TGTGCCAGCAGCTTAATTCAGGAAATCAATGAGCAGTTCTTC.

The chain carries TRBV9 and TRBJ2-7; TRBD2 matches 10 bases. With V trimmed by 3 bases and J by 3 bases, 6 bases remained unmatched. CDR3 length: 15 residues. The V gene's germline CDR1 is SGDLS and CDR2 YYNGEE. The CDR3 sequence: CASSEGASGSYEQYF. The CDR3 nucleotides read TGTGCCAGCAGCGAAGGGGCTAGCGGGAGCTACGAGCAGTACTTC.

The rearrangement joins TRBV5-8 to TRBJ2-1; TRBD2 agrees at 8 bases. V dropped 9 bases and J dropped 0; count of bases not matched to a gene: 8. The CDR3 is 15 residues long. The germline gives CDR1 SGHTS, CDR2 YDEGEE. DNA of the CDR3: TGTGCCACCAAATACGGGACTAGCTCCTACAATGAGCAGTTCTTC. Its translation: CATKYGTSSYNEQFF.

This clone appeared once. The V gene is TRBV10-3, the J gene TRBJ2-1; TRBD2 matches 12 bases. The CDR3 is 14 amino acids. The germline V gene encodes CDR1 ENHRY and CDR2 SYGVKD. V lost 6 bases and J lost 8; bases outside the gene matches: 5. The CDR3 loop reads CAIRGLAGRDEQFF. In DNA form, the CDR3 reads TGTGCCATCAGAGGACTAGCGGGACGGGATGAGCAGTTCTTC.